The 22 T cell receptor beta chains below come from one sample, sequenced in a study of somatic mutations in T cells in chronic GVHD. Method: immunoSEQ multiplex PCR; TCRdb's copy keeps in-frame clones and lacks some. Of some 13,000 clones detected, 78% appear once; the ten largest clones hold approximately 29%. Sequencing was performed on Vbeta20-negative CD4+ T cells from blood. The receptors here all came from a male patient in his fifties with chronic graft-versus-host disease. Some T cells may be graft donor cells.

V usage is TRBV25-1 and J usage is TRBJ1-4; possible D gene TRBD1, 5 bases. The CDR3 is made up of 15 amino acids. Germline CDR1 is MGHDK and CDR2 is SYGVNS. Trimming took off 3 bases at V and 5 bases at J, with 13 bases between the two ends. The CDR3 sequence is CASSDYTGANEKLFF. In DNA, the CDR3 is TGTGCCAGCAGTGATTATACTGGGGCAAATGAAAAACTGTTTTTT.

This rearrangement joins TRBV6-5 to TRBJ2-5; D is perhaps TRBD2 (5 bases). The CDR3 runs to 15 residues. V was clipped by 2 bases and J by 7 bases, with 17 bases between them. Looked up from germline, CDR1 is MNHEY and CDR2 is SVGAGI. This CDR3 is CASSYPSDGVGTQYF. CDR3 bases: TGTGCCAGCAGTTACCCGTCAGACGGGGTGGGGACCCAGTACTTC.

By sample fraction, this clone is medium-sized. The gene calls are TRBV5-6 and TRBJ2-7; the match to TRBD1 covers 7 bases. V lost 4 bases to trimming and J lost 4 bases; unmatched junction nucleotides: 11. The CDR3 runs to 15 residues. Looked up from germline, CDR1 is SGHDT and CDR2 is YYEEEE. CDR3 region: CASSPETGIGYEQYF. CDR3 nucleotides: TGTGCCAGCAGCCCAGAGACAGGGATCGGATACGAGCAGTACTTC. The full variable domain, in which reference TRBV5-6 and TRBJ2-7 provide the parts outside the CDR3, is DAGVTQSPTHLIKTRGQQVTLRCSPKSGHDTVSWYQQALGQGPQFIFQYYEEEERQRGNFPDRFSGHQFPNYSSELNVNALLLGDSALYLCASSPETGIGYEQYFGPGTRLTVT.

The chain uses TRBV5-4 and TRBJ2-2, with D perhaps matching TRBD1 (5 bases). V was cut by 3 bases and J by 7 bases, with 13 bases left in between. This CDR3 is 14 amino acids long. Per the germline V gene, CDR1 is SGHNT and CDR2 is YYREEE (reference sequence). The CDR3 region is CASSSQGMYGELFF. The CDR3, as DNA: TGTGCCAGCAGCTCCCAGGGAATGTACGGGGAGCTGTTTTTT. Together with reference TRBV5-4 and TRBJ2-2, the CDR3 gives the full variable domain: ETGVTQSPTHLIKTRGQQVTLRCSSQSGHNTVSWYQQALGQGPQFIFQYYREEENGRGNFPPRFSGLQFPNYSSELNVNALELDDSALYLCASSSQGMYGELFFGEGSRLTVL.

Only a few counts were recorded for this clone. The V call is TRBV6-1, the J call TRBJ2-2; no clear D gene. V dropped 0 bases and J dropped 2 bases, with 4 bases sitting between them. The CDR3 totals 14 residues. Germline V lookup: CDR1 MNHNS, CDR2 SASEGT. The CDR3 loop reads CASSEAANTGELFF. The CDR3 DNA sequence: TGTGCCAGCAGTGAAGCGGCCAACACCGGGGAGCTGTTTTTT.

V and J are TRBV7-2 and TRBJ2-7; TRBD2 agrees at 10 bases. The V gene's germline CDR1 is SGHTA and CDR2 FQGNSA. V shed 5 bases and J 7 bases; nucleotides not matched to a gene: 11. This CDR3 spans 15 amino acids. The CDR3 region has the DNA TGTGCCAGCAGCCGGCCGAGCGGGGGGGCGGGAGAGCAGTACTTC. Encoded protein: CASSRPSGGAGEQYF.

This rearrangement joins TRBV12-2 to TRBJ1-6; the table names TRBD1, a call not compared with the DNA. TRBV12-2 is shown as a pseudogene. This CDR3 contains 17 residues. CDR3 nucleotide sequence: TGTGCAAGTCGCTTAATACAGGGGCGCAAAAATAATTCACCCCTCCACTTT. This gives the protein CASRLIQGRKNNSPLHF.

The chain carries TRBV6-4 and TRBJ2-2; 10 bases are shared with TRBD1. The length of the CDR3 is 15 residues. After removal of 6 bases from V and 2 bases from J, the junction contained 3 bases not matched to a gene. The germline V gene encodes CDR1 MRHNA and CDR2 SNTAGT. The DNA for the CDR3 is TGTGCCAGCAGCCGGGACAGGGGAAACACCGGGGAGCTGTTTTTT. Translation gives CASSRDRGNTGELFF.

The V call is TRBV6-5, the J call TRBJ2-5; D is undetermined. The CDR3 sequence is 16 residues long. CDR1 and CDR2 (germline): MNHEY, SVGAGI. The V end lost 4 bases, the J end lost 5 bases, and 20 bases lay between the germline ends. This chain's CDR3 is CASSLGASGIGETQYF. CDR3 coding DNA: TGTGCCAGCAGTTTAGGCGCCTCAGGAATTGGGGAGACCCAGTACTTC.

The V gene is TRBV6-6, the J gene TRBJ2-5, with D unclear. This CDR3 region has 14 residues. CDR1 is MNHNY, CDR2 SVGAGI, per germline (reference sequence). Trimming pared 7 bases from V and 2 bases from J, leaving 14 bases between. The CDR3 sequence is CASTSWQLQETQYF. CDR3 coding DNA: TGTGCCAGCACCTCATGGCAGTTACAAGAGACCCAGTACTTC.

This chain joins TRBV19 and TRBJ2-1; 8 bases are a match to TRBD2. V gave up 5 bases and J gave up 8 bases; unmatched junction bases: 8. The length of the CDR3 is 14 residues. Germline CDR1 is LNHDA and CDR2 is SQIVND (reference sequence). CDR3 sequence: CASSPTRTSHEQFF. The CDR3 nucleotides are TGTGCCAGTAGTCCCACCCGGACTAGCCATGAGCAGTTCTTC.

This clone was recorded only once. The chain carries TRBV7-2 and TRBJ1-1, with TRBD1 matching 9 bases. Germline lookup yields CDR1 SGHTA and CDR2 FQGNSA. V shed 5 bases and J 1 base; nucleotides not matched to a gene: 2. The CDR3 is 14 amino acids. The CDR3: CASSPQGANTEAFF. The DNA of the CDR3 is TGTGCCAGCAGCCCACAGGGGGCGAACACTGAAGCTTTCTTT.

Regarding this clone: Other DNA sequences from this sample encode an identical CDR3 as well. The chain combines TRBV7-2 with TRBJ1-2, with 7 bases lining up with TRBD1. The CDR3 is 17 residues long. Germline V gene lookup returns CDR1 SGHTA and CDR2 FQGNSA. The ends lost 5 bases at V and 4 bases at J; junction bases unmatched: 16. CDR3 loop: CASSVAGTDSAGYGYTF. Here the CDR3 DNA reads TGTGCCAGCAGCGTTGCCGGGACAGACTCTGCTGGCTATGGCTACACCTTC.

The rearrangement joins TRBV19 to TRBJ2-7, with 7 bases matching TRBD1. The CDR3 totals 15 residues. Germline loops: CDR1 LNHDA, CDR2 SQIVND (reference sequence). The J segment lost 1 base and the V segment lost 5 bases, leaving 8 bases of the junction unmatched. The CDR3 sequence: CASSWDSQQSYEQYF. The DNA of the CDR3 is TGTGCCAGTAGTTGGGACAGTCAACAATCCTACGAGCAGTACTTC.

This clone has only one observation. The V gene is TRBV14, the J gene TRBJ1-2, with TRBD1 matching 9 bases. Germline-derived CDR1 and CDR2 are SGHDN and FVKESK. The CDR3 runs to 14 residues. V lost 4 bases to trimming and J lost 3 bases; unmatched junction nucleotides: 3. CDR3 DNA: TGTGCCAGCAGCCGACGACAGGGGGACTATGGCTACACCTTC. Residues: CASSRRQGDYGYTF.

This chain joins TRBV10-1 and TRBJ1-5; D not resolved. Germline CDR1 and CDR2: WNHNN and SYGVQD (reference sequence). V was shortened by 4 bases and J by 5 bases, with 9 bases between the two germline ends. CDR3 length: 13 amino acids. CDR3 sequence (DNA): TGCGCCAGCAGTGCCGGGAACTATCAGCCCCAGCATTTT. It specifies CASSAGNYQPQHF.

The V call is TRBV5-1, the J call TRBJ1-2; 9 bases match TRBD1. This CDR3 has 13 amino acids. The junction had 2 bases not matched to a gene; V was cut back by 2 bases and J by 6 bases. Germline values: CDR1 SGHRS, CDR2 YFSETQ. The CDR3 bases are TGCGCCAGCAGCTTCCGGGACAGGGATGGCTACACCTTC. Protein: CASSFRDRDGYTF. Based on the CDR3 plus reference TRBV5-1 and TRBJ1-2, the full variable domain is KAGVTQTPRYLIKTRGQQVTLSCSPISGHRSVSWYQQTPGQGLQFLFEYFSETQRNKGNFPGRFSGRQFSNSRSEMNVSTLELGDSALYLCASSFRDRDGYTFGSGTRLTVV.

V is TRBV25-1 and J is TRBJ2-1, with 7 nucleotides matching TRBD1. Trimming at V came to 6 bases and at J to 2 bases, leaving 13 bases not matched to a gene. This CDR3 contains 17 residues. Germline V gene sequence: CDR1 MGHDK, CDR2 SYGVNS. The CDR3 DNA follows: TGTGCCAGCAGCGACTCCTCACAGGGGACCCCCTACAATGAGCAGTTCTTC. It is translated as CASSDSSQGTPYNEQFF.

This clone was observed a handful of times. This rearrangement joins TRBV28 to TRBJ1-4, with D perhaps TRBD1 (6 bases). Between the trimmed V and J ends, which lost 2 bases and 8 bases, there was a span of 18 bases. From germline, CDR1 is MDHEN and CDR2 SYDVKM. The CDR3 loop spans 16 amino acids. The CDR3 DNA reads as TGTGCCAGCAGTTTAGGGGGGGCTTCAAGGTCCGAAAAACTGTTTTTT. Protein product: CASSLGGASRSEKLFF.

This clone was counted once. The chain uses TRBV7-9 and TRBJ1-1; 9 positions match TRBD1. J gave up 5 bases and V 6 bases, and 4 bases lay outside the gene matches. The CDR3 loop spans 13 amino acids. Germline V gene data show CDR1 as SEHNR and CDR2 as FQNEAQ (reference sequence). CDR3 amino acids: CASRPTGGTEAFF. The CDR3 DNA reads TGTGCCAGCAGGCCGACAGGGGGAACTGAAGCTTTCTTT.

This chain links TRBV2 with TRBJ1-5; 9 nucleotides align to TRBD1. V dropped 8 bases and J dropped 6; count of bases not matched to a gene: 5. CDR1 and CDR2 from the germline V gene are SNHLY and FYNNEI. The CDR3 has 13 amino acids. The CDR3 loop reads CASAGQGFQPQHF. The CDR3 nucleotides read TGTGCCAGCGCTGGACAGGGGTTTCAGCCCCAGCATTTT. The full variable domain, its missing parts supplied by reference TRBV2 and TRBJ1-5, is EPEVTQTPSHQVTQMGQEVILRCVPISNHLYFYWYRQILGQKVEFLVSFYNNEISEKSEIFDDQFSVERPDGSNFTLKIRSTKLEDSAMYFCASAGQGFQPQHFGDGTRLSIL.

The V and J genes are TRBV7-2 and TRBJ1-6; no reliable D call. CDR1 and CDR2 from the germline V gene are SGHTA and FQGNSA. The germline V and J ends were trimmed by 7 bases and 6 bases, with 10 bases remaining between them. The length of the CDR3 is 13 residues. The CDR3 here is CASTVTGNSPLHF. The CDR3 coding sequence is TGTGCCAGCACCGTGACGGGTAATTCACCCCTCCACTTT.